The rows below give T cell receptor beta chains drawn from one sample of a study of CD8 T cells in ankylosing spondylitis. TCRdb ran MiXCR on the 5' RACE reads and lists one entry per CDR3 protein. The table has approximately 220,000 distinct CDR3 sequences, under 30% seen once; the top ten hold about 6.2%. Sequencing input: blood, either unsorted or a sorted T cell fraction (not recorded which). Receptors were obtained from a male donor with ankylosing spondylitis or in good health (not recorded which). CDR3s include the opening cysteine and the closing phenylalanine or tryptophan. D genes are given only for firm matches. Rows give clone size only sometimes, using once, few, many, or a class for an expanded clone.

V gene	D gene	clone size	J gene	CDR3 protein	CDR3 DNA
TRBV6-2/TRBV6-3	-	-	TRBJ2-3	CASSYSESTDTQYF	TGTGCCAGCAGTTACTCAGAGAGCACAGATACGCAGTATTTT
TRBV20-1	TRBD2	few	TRBJ2-5	CSAPSGVREETQYF	TGCAGTGCCCCCAGCGGGGTCCGTGAAGAGACCCAGTACTTC
TRBV5-5	-	-	TRBJ2-1	CASSLQGSPSYNEQFF	TGTGCCAGCAGCCTACAGGGATCCCCTTCCTACAATGAGCAGTTCTTC
TRBV6-1	-	-	TRBJ2-7	CASSPLGRHHEQYF	TGTGCCAGCAGTCCCCTAGGCAGGCACCACGAGCAGTACTTC
TRBV5-1	-	-	TRBJ2-7	CASSLGDLLGEQYF	TGCGCCAGCAGCTTGGGAGATCTACTTGGCGAGCAGTACTTC
TRBV10-3	TRBD1	few	TRBJ2-1	CAAEPGQGTNNEQFF	TGTGCCGCCGAACCGGGACAGGGGACAAACAATGAGCAGTTCTTC
TRBV5-1	-	-	TRBJ2-3	CASSLEGSTKGDTQYF	TGCGCCAGCAGCTTGGAGGGGTCAACCAAGGGAGATACGCAGTATTTT
TRBV20-1	-	many	TRBJ2-1	CSASRPDSRGNEQFF	TGCAGTGCAAGTAGACCTGATTCCAGGGGAAATGAGCAGTTCTTC
TRBV20-1	-	-	TRBJ1-2	CSASPPGLYGYTF	TGCAGTGCTAGCCCCCCAGGGCTCTATGGCTACACCTTC
TRBV6-5	TRBD1	many	TRBJ1-5	CASSFGQGLDQPQHF	TGTGCCAGCAGTTTCGGACAGGGCTTGGATCAGCCCCAGCATTTT
TRBV20-1	-	many	TRBJ1-2	CSARLGANLYGYTF	TGCAGTGCTAGGCTTGGCGCTAACCTCTATGGCTACACCTTC
TRBV10-3	-	-	TRBJ2-7	CASRDSKKDEQYF	TGTGCCAGCCGGGACTCCAAGAAGGACGAGCAGTACTTC
TRBV20-1	-	few	TRBJ2-7	CSAREHGISYEQYF	TGCAGTGCTAGAGAGCACGGGATCTCCTACGAGCAGTACTTC
TRBV20-1	-	many	TRBJ2-7	CSASDRYEQYF	TGCAGTGCTTCGGACCGCTACGAGCAGTACTTC
TRBV18	TRBD2	many	TRBJ2-2	CASSPRTSAGTSNTGELFF	TGTGCCAGCTCACCACGTACCTCGGCCGGGACTAGTAACACCGGGGAGCTGTTTTTT
TRBV9	-	many	TRBJ2-2	CASKGSPQDTGELFF	TGTGCCAGCAAGGGCTCGCCGCAGGACACCGGGGAGCTGTTTTTT
TRBV7-8	-	many	TRBJ2-7	CASSSQSTYEQYF	TGTGCCAGCAGTTCCCAGAGTACCTACGAGCAGTACTTC
TRBV20-1	TRBD2	few	TRBJ2-3	CSAVRTSGRTDTQYF	TGCAGTGCCGTGCGGACTAGCGGGAGGACAGATACGCAGTATTTT
TRBV20-1	-	few	TRBJ2-7	CSARDGRAVNYEQYF	TGCAGTGCTAGAGATGGGCGTGCCGTCAACTACGAGCAGTACTTC
TRBV6-1	-	few	TRBJ2-6	CASATGSGANVLTF	TGTGCCAGTGCGACGGGCTCTGGGGCCAACGTCCTGACTTTC
TRBV10-3	TRBD2	-	TRBJ2-1	CAISAPGLADTMKQFF	TGTGCCATCAGTGCCCCGGGACTAGCGGATACAATGAAGCAGTTCTTC
TRBV29-1	-	many	TRBJ2-1	CSVVRGRTYNEQFF	TGCAGCGTTGTAAGAGGGCGCACCTACAATGAGCAGTTCTTC
TRBV4-1	-	-	TRBJ2-1	CASSQDPVSIGGEQFF	TGCGCCAGCAGCCAAGATCCGGTATCAATCGGAGGTGAGCAGTTCTTC
TRBV20-1	TRBD1	many	TRBJ2-2	CSASEAGGNGELFF	TGCAGTGCTAGCGAGGCAGGGGGAAACGGGGAGCTGTTTTTT
TRBV10-3	TRBD1	many	TRBJ2-4	CAISDTARTGTENIQYF	TGTGCCATCAGTGACACCGCTCGGACAGGGACAGAAAACATTCAGTACTTC
TRBV9	-	many	TRBJ2-2	CASSAVSMRTNTGELFF	TGTGCCAGCAGCGCCGTATCCATGAGAACGAACACCGGGGAGCTGTTTTTT
TRBV6-5	-	-	TRBJ2-7	CASRQGLEQYF	TGTGCCAGCCGACAGGGACTAGAGCAGTACTTC
TRBV12-3/TRBV12-4	TRBD2	-	TRBJ2-1	CASSSLAVRLNEQFF	TGTGCCAGCAGTTCTCTAGCGGTTAGGCTCAATGAGCAGTTCTTC
TRBV7-8	-	-	TRBJ2-7	CASSLAGRGNPMTEYEQYF	TGTGCCAGCAGCTTAGCGGGCAGGGGCAACCCAATGACGGAATACGAGCAGTACTTC
TRBV4-1	-	few	TRBJ2-3	CASSQGWQVSDTQYF	TGCGCCAGCAGCCAAGGGTGGCAGGTCTCAGATACGCAGTATTTT
TRBV2	-	many	TRBJ1-2	CASRVGYGYTF	TGTGCCAGCAGGGTTGGCTATGGCTACACCTTC